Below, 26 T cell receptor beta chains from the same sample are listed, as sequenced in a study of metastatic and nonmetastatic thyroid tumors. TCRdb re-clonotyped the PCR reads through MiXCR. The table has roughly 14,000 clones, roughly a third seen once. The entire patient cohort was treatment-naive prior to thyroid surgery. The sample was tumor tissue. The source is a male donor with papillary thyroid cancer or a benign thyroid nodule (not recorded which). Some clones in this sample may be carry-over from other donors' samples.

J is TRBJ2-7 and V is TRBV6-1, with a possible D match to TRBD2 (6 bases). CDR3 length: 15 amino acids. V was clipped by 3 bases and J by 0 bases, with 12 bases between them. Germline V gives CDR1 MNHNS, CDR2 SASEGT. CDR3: CASSEYSGSSYEQYF. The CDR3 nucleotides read TGTGCCAGCAGTGAGTATAGCGGTAGCTCCTACGAGCAGTACTTC.

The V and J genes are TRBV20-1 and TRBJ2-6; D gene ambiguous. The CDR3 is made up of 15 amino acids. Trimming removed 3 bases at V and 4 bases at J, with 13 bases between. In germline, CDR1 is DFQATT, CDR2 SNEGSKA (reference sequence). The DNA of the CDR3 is TGCAGTGCTAGGGACCAGGCGGCCGGGGCCAACGTCCTGACTTTC. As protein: CSARDQAAGANVLTF.

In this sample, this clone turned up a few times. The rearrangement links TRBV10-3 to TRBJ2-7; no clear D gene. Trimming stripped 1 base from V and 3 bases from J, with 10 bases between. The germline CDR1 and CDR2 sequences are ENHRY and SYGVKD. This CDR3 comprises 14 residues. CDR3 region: CAISELGSNYEQYF. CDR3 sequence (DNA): TGTGCCATCAGTGAGTTGGGATCAAACTACGAGCAGTACTTC.

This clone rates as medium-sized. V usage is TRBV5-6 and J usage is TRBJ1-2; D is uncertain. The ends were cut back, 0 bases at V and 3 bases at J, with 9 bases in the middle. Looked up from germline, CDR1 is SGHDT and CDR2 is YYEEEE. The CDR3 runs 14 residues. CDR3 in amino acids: CASSLVGPDYGYTF. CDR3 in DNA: TGTGCCAGCAGCTTGGTCGGGCCTGACTATGGCTACACCTTC.

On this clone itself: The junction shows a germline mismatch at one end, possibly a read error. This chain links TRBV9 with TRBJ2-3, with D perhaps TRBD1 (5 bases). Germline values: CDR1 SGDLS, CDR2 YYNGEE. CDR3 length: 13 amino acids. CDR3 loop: CVSMGQYTDTQYF. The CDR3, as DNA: TGTGTCAGCATGGGGCAGTACACAGATACGCAGTATTTT. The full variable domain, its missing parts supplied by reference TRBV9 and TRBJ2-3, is DSGVTQTPKHLITATGQRVTLRCSPRSGDLSVYWYQQSLDQGLQFLIQYYNGEERAKGNILERFSAQQFPDLHSELNLSSLELGDSALYFCVSMGQYTDTQYFGPGTRLTVL.

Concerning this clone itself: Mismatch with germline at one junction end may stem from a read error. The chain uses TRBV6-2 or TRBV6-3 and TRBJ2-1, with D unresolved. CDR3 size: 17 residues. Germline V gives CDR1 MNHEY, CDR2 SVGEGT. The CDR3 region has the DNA TGTGCCAGCAGTAGTCCGGACGGTATTGGAAAGTACAATGAGCTGTTCTTC. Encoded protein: CASSSPDGIGKYNELFF.

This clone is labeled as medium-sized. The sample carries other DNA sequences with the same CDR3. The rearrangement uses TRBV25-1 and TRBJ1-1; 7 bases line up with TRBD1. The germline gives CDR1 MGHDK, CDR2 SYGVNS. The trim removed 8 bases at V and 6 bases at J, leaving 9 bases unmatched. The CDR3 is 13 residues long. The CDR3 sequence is CASGYGTEAEAFF. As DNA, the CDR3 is TGTGCCAGCGGTTACGGGACAGAAGCTGAAGCTTTCTTT.

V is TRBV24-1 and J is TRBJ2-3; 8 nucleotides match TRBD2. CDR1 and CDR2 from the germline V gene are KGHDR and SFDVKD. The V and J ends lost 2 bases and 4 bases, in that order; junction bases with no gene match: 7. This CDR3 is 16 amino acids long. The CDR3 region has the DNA TGTGCCACCAGTGATTCCCAGCGGGAGCGGTCAGATACGCAGTATTTT. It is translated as CATSDSQRERSDTQYF.

The CDR3 spells CASSYGGRGYEQYF. CDR3 in DNA: TGTGCCAGCAGTTATGGAGGGAGGGGCTACGAGCAGTACTTC. The genes are TRBV6-2 or TRBV6-3 and TRBJ2-7, with TRBD2 matching over 7 bases. V was clipped by 3 bases and J by 3 bases; unmatched bases: 5. Germline CDR1 MNHEY, CDR2 SVGEGT. The CDR3 runs 14 residues.

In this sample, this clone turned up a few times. This CDR3 reads CASSSNRVRMETQYF. The CDR3 bases are TGTGCCAGCAGCTCCAACAGGGTGCGCATGGAGACCCAGTACTTC. The chain couples TRBV12-3 or TRBV12-4 to TRBJ2-5, with TRBD1 as a possible D gene (6 bases). The V end lost 6 bases, the J end lost 5 bases, and 19 bases lay between the germline ends. CDR3 length equals 15 residues.

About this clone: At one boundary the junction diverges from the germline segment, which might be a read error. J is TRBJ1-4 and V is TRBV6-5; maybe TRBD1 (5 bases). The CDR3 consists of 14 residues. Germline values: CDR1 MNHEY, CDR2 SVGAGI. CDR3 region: CGSSFAGFHEKLFF. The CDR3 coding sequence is TGTGGCAGCAGTTTTGCAGGGTTTCATGAAAAACTGTTTTTT.

The CDR3 loop is CSASPGTLHYEQYF. CDR3 nucleotide sequence: TGCAGTGCTAGCCCCGGGACTCTTCACTACGAGCAGTACTTC. V is TRBV20-1 and J is TRBJ2-7, with TRBD2 as a possible D gene (6 bases). V gave up 3 bases and J gave up 3 bases, with 15 bases separating them. The germline V gene encodes CDR1 DFQATT and CDR2 SNEGSKA (reference sequence). CDR3 size: 14 residues.

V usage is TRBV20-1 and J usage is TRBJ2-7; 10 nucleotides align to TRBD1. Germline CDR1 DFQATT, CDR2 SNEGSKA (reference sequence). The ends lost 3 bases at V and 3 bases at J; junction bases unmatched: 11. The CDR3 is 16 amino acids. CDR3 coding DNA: TGCAGTGCTAGGCCCCCCGGGACAGGGGAGTACTACGAGCAGTACTTC. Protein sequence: CSARPPGTGEYYEQYF.

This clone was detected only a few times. The CDR3 nucleotides read TGTGCCAGCACTAGCGGGAGGAGGGGCGCCTACGAGCAGTACTTC. Encoded protein: CASTSGRRGAYEQYF. J is TRBJ2-7 and V is TRBV27, with 11 bases matching TRBD2. CDR1 and CDR2 from the germline V gene are MNHEY and SMNVEV (reference sequence). The CDR3 spans 15 residues. J gave up 2 bases and V 7 bases, and 7 bases lay outside the gene matches.

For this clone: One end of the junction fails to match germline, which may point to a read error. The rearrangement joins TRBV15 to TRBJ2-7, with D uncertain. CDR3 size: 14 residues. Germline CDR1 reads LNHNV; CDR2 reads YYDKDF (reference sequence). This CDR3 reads CATSGDTSGYEQYF. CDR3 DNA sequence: TGTGCCACCAGCGGAGACACCTCGGGCTACGAGCAGTACTTC.

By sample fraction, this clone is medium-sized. For the CDR3, the DNA is TGCACCATACCCGGGACAGGTCCCCTGGGATCCTATGGCTACACCTTC. It codes for CTIPGTGPLGSYGYTF. V gene TRBV20-1 combines with J gene TRBJ1-2; 8 positions agree with TRBD1. CDR1 and CDR2 (germline): DFQATT, SNEGSKA (reference sequence). This CDR3 has 16 amino acids.

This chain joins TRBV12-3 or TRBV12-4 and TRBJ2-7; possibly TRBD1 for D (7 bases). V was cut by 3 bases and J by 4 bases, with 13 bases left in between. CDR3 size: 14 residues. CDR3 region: CASSFGGGSYEQYF. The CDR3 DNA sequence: TGTGCCAGCAGTTTTGGAGGGGGCAGTTACGAGCAGTACTTC.

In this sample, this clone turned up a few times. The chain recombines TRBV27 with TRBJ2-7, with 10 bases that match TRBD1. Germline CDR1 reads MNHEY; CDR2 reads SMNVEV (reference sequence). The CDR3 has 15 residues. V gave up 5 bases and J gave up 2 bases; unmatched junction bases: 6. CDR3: CASSKGQGVTYEQYF. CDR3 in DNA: TGTGCCAGCAGTAAAGGACAGGGGGTAACCTACGAGCAGTACTTC.

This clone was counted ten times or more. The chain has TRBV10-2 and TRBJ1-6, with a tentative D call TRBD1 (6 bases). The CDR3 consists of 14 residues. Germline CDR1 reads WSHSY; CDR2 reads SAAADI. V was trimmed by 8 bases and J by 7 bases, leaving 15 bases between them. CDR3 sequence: CASRDVRGNSPLHF. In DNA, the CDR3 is TGCGCCAGCCGAGACGTAAGGGGGAATTCACCCCTCCACTTT.

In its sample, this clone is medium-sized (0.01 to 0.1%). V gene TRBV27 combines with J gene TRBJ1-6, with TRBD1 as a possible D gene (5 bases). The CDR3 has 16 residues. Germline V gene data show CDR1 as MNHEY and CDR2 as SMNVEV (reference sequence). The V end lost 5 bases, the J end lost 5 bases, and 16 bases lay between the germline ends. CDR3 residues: CASSKAQGYNNSPLHF. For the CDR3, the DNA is TGTGCCAGCAGTAAAGCTCAGGGATATAATAATTCACCCCTCCACTTT.

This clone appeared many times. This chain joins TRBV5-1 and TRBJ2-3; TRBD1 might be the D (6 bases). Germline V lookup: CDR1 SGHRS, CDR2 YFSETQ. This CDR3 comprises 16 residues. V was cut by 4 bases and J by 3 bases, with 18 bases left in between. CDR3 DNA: TGCGCCAGCAGCCGGGTTTCACAGGGAAGGACAGATACGCAGTATTTT. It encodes CASSRVSQGRTDTQYF.

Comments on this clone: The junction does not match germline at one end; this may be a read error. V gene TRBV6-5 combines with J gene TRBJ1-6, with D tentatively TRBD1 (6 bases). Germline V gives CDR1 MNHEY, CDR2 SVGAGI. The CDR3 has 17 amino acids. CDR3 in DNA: TGTGCCATCAGTTACTCGACGGTGCGGGGGGCCAATTCACCCCTCCACTTT. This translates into CAISYSTVRGANSPLHF.

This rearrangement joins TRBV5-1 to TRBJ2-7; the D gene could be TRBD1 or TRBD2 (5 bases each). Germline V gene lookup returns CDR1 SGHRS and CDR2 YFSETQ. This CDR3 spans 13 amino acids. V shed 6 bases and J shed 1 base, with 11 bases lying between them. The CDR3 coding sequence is TGCGCCAGCATCAGGGAGTGTTCCTACGAGCAGTACTTC. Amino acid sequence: CASIRECSYEQYF.

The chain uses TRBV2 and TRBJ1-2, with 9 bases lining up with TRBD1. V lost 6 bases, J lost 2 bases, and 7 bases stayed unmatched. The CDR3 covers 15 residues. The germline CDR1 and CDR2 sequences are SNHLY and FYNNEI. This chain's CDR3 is CASSEGQGWNYGYTF. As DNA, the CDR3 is TGTGCCAGCAGCGAGGGACAGGGATGGAACTATGGCTACACCTTC. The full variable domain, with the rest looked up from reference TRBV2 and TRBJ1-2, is EPEVTQTPSHQVTQMGQEVILRCVPISNHLYFYWYRQILGQKVEFLVSFYNNEISEKSEIFDDQFSVERPDGSNFTLKIRSTKLEDSAMYFCASSEGQGWNYGYTFGSGTRLTVV.

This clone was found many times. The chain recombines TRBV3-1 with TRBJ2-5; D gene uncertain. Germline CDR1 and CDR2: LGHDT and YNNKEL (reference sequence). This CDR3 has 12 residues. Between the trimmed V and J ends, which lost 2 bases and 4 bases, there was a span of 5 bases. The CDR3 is CASSQWGETQYF. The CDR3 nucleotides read TGTGCCAGCAGCCAATGGGGAGAGACCCAGTACTTC.

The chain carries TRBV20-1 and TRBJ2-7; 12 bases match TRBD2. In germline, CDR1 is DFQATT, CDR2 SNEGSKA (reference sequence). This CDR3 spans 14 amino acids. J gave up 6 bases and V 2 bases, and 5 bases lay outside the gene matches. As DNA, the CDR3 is TGCAGTGCTAGACTAGCGGGAGGGTATGGCGAGCAGTACTTC. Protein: CSARLAGGYGEQYF.